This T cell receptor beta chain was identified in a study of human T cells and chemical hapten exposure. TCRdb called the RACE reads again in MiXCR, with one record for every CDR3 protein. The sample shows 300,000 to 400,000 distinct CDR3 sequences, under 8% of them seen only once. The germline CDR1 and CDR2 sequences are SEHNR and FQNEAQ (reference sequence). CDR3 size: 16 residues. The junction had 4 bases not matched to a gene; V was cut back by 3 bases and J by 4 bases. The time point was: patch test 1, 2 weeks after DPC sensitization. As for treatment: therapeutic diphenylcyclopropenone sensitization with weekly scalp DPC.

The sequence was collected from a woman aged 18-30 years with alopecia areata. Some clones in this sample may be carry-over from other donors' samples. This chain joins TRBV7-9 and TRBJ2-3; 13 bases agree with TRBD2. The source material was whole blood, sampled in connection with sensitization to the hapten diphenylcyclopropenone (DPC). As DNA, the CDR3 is TGTGCCAGCAGCTTCACTAGCGGGGGGGCCGCAGATACGCAGTATTTT. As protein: CASSFTSGGAADTQYF.